A selection of T cell receptor beta chains follows, all from one sample in a study of read filtering for tumor transcriptome and immune sequencing. Each CDR3 protein is one row after TCRdb ran MiXCR on the reads. Altogether about 27,000 distinct CDR3 sequences are present, 14% being singletons, with the ten largest covering about 45%. The sequencing input was a population of CD138-negative cells sorted from bone marrow. These receptors were obtained from a donor at least 40 years old with multiple myeloma. Each CDR3 is given with its conserved first and last residue. The order of the fields is D gene, clone size, V gene, J gene, CDR3 DNA, CDR3 protein. The D gene is left open where the match is weak. The listing skips clone size in some rows; elsewhere it reads once, few, many or a size class.

>TRBD1|many|TRBV6-1|TRBJ2-3
TGTGCCATCAAGGACAGGGCCACAGATACGCAGTATTTT
CAIKDRATDTQYF
>TRBD2|many|TRBV11-2|TRBJ2-7
TGTGCCAGCAGCTCCAGCCTAGCGGGAGTCGGCGAGCAGTACTTC
CASSSSLAGVGEQYF
>TRBD2|many|TRBV20-1|TRBJ2-2
TGCAGTGCTCCCCGGGGGGGGGCGAGCACCGGGGAGCTGTTTTTT
CSAPRGGASTGELFF
>NA|many|TRBV7-7|TRBJ2-5
TGTGCTAGCAGCCCCGGGACTCAAGAGACCCAGTACTTC
CASSPGTQETQYF
>NA|many|TRBV28|TRBJ1-1
TGTGCCAGCAGTTTAAAGTCCCACAGACTTTCCTTCGGAGCTTTCTTT
CASSLKSHRLSFGAFF
>TRBD2|many|TRBV7-8|TRBJ2-3
TGTGCCAGCAGCTTAAGGCCTAGCGGGAGGGCCATCACAGATACGCAGTATTTT
CASSLRPSGRAITDTQYF
>NA|NA|TRBV10-2|TRBJ2-4
TGCGCCAGCAGTGAGGAGGTCCTAGCCAAAAACATTCAGTACTTC
CASSEEVLAKNIQYF
>TRBD2|many|TRBV7-3|TRBJ2-1
TGTGCCAGCAGCTTAAATTGGGGGGGGGACAATGAGCAGTTCTTC
CASSLNWGGDNEQFF
>NA|many|TRBV6-5|TRBJ2-3
TGTGCCAGCAGTGCTCGGGGGAAGGAGGATACGCAGTATTTT
CASSARGKEDTQYF
>NA|many|TRBV29-1|TRBJ2-3
TGCAGCGTTCGACAGACGACAGATACGCAGTATTTT
CSVRQTTDTQYF
>TRBD1|many|TRBV20-1|TRBJ1-2
TGCAGTGCTAGCATTGGGACAGGCAAACTTGGCTACACCTTC
CSASIGTGKLGYTF
>TRBD2|few|TRBV20-1|TRBJ2-3
TGCAGTGCTAGTCAGCGGGAGGGCGCAGATACGCAGTATTTT
CSASQREGADTQYF
>NA|many|TRBV29-1|TRBJ2-1
TGCAGCGTTGCAGGGGCCATCCTTCACAATGAGCAGTTCTTC
CSVAGAILHNEQFF
>NA|medium-sized|TRBV7-6|TRBJ2-1
TGTGCCAGCAGCTTAACAGGTTTGAATGAGCAGTTCTTC
CASSLTGLNEQFF
>NA|many|TRBV6-2/TRBV6-3|TRBJ2-1
TGTGCCAGCAGTGCGTCGGCGCTGTCCTACAATGAGCAGTTCTTC
CASSASALSYNEQFF
>NA|many|TRBV24-1|TRBJ1-2
TGTGCCACCAGTGATTTAACAGGTTCTAACTATGGCTACACCTTC
CATSDLTGSNYGYTF
>NA|many|TRBV20-1|TRBJ2-2
TGCAGTGCTAGTGCTGTTCTAGGCCCGGAGAGCACCGGGGAGCTGTTTTTT
CSASAVLGPESTGELFF
>NA|many|TRBV7-6|TRBJ1-5
TGTGCCAGCAGCTTGGGGATCAATCAGCCCCAGCATTTT
CASSLGINQPQHF
>NA|many|TRBV12-3/TRBV12-4|TRBJ1-5
TGTGCCAGCAGCTCGGGGGGTCAGCCCCAGCATTTT
CASSSGGQPQHF
>NA|many|TRBV5-1|TRBJ2-7
TGCGCCAGCAGCTTGATGGCCAGTTCCTACGAGCAGTACTTC
CASSLMASSYEQYF
>NA|many|TRBV20-1|TRBJ2-2
TGCAGTGCTAGAAAGACAGGACGCACCGGGGAGCTGTTTTTT
CSARKTGRTGELFF
>TRBD1|many|TRBV18|TRBJ1-3
TGTGCCAGCTCACCGTGGGACAGCTCTGGAAACACCATATATTTT
CASSPWDSSGNTIYF
>NA|many|TRBV11-3|TRBJ2-3
TGTGCCAGCAGCTTAGTTACGGATACGCAGTATTTT
CASSLVTDTQYF
>NA|many|TRBV18|TRBJ2-2
TGTGCCAGCTCACCATCCAGGGGGGACACCGGGGAGCTGTTTTTT
CASSPSRGDTGELFF
>NA|few|TRBV3-1|TRBJ2-5
TGTGCCGGCAGCCAAGAGAGATTACAAGAGACCCAGTACTTC
CAGSQERLQETQYF
>TRBD2|NA|TRBV7-3|TRBJ2-2
TGTGCCAGGAGCTCTAGCGGAGACCCCAACACCGGGGAGCCGTTTTTT
CARSSSGDPNTGEPFF
>NA|many|TRBV5-6|TRBJ2-1
TGTGCCAGCAGCTTTTGGACTACCCGCTCCTACAATGAGCAGTTCTTC
CASSFWTTRSYNEQFF